These T cell receptor beta chains were read from a single sample in a study of human T cells and chemical hapten exposure. TCRdb analysed the RACE reads with MiXCR anew, one entry per CDR3 protein. This table has some 78,000 distinct CDR3 sequences, approximately 8.6% appearing once. The specimen sequenced was whole blood. Every receptor here comes from a male donor in good health. Some clones in this sample may be carry-over from other donors' samples. The CDR3 runs from the conserved cysteine through the conserved F or W. Fields, in order: V gene, J gene, CDR3 protein.

V gene: TRBV5-1; J gene: TRBJ2-1; CDR3 protein: CASSLAGIEQFF
V gene: TRBV5-1; J gene: TRBJ2-7; CDR3 protein: CASSIGPVNEQYF
V gene: TRBV11-2; J gene: TRBJ1-6; CDR3 protein: CASSLGAENSPLHF
V gene: TRBV7-9; J gene: TRBJ1-2; CDR3 protein: CASSLGTEYYGYTF
V gene: TRBV9; J gene: TRBJ2-3; CDR3 protein: CASSEGGAVTDTQYF
V gene: TRBV25-1; J gene: TRBJ2-2; CDR3 protein: CASSEQGSNTGELFF
V gene: TRBV14; J gene: TRBJ1-2; CDR3 protein: CASSLTGTQLNYGYTF
V gene: TRBV7-2; J gene: TRBJ2-7; CDR3 protein: CASSLAEDGPYEQYF
V gene: TRBV7-9; J gene: TRBJ2-1; CDR3 protein: CASSPRLAGISYNEQFF
V gene: TRBV27; J gene: TRBJ2-3; CDR3 protein: CASSENSFRGTDTQYF
V gene: TRBV12-3/TRBV12-4; J gene: TRBJ2-3; CDR3 protein: CASSLLDSTDTQYF
V gene: TRBV7-9; J gene: TRBJ1-1; CDR3 protein: CASSTKMDTEAFF
V gene: TRBV11-2; J gene: TRBJ1-6; CDR3 protein: CASSFTGERPLHF
V gene: TRBV12-3/TRBV12-4; J gene: TRBJ2-3; CDR3 protein: CASSPRQGPNTDTQCF
V gene: TRBV5-1; J gene: TRBJ2-7; CDR3 protein: CASTLSAVHEQYF
V gene: TRBV27; J gene: TRBJ2-7; CDR3 protein: CASSQTGLPYEQYF
V gene: TRBV6-2/TRBV6-3; J gene: TRBJ1-2; CDR3 protein: CASSPSGTGVDYGYTF
V gene: TRBV7-9; J gene: TRBJ1-1; CDR3 protein: CASSLPPGQGNTEAFF
V gene: TRBV20-1; J gene: TRBJ1-5; CDR3 protein: CSARDPSNQPQHF
V gene: TRBV9; J gene: TRBJ1-2; CDR3 protein: CASSPRFTGDYGYTF
V gene: TRBV10-3; J gene: TRBJ2-4; CDR3 protein: CAISESAGREENIQYF
V gene: TRBV29-1; J gene: TRBJ2-3; CDR3 protein: CSGIGTDTQYF
V gene: TRBV28; J gene: TRBJ2-4; CDR3 protein: CASSLGDRADIQYF
V gene: TRBV12-3/TRBV12-4; J gene: TRBJ2-7; CDR3 protein: CASSLASASYEQYF
V gene: TRBV6-2/TRBV6-3; J gene: TRBJ1-1; CDR3 protein: CASSYPTQVPEAFF
V gene: TRBV7-2; J gene: TRBJ2-3; CDR3 protein: CASSLADTQYF
V gene: TRBV14; J gene: TRBJ2-1; CDR3 protein: CASSQDRAGASYNEQFF